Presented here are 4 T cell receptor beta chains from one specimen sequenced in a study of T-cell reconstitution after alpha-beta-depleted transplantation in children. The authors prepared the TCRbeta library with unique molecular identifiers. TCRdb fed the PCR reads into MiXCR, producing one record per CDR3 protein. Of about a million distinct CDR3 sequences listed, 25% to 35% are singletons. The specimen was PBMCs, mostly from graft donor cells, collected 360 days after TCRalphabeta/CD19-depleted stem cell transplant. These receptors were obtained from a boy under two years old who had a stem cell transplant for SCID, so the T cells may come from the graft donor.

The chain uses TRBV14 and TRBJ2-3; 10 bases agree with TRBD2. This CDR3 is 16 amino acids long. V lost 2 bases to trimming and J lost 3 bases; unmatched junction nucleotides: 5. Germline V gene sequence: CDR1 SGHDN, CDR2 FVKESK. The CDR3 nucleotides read TGTGCCAGCAGCCAATTCGGGACTAGCGAAACAGATACGCAGTATTTT. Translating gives CASSQFGTSETDTQYF.

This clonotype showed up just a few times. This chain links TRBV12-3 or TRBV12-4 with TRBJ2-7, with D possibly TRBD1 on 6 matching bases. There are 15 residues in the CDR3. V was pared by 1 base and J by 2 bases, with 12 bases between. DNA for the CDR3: TGTGCCAGCAGTTTAGGAGTCAGGGACACCTACGAGCAGTACTTC. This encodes CASSLGVRDTYEQYF.

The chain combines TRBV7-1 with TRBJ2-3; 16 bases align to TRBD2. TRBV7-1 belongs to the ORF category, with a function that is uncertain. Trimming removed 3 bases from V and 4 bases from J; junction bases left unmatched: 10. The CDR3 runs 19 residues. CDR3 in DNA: TGTGCCAGCAGCTCGGGACTAGCGGGGGGGCCTCCTGGGGCAGATACGCAGTATTTT. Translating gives CASSSGLAGGPPGADTQYF.

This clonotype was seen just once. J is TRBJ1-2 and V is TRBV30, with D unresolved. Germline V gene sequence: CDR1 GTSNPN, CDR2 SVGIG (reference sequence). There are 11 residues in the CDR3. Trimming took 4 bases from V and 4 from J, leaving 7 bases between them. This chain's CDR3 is CAWMMGYGYTF. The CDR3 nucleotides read TGTGCCTGGATGATGGGCTATGGCTACACCTTC.